The rows below give T cell receptor beta chains drawn from one sample of a study of control samples from healthy donors and cancer patients. Generated by immunoSEQ multiplex PCR, the TCRdb table keeps only in-frame clones and is missing some. The table lists approximately 190,000 clones. The sequenced material came from blood. All receptors come from a woman aged 25 to 39 in good health. Each CDR3 is given with its conserved first and last residue. A D gene is named only where the DNA matches it firmly.

D	V	J	CDR3	DNA
-	TRBV25-1	TRBJ1-4	CASSELGGGVQEKLFF	TGTGCCAGCAGTGAATTAGGAGGAGGGGTTCAGGAAAAACTGTTTTTT
TRBD1	TRBV5-1	TRBJ1-2	CASSGGQGSNYGYTF	TGCGCCAGCAGCGGGGGACAGGGGAGCAACTATGGCTACACCTTC
TRBD1	TRBV18	TRBJ1-6	CASSPGQGDNSPLHF	TGTGCCAGCTCACCGGGACAGGGGGATAATTCACCCCTCCACTTT
-	TRBV6-5	TRBJ2-3	CASSYSREVADTQYF	TGTGCCAGCAGTTACTCGAGGGAGGTAGCAGATACGCAGTATTTT
TRBD1	TRBV15	TRBJ2-1	CATSPGQGADEQFF	TGTGCCACCAGCCCGGGACAGGGGGCGGATGAGCAGTTCTTC
TRBD1	TRBV12-3/TRBV12-4	TRBJ1-5	CASSYRGDQPQHF	TGTGCCAGCAGTTACAGGGGGGATCAGCCCCAGCATTTT
-	TRBV7-2	TRBJ1-1	CASSLVAYTEAFF	TGTGCCAGCAGCTTAGTGGCTTACACTGAAGCTTTCTTT
-	TRBV5-1	TRBJ2-5	CASSLAREKETQYF	TGCGCCAGCAGTTTGGCCAGGGAGAAAGAGACCCAGTACTTC
-	TRBV7-2	TRBJ1-3	CASSLGGSRAGNTIYF	TGTGCCAGCAGCTTAGGAGGGAGTCGTGCCGGAAACACCATATATTTT
-	TRBV5-1	TRBJ2-1	CASSPAGVEQFF	TGCGCCAGCAGCCCGGCAGGGGTAGAGCAGTTCTTC
-	TRBV19	TRBJ1-2	CASSILTTDGYTF	TGTGCCAGTAGTATATTAACAACGGACGGCTACACCTTC
-	TRBV27	TRBJ1-6	CASSFARGNSPLHF	TGTGCCAGCAGTTTCGCCCGGGGAAATTCACCCCTCCACTTT
-	TRBV10-3	TRBJ1-4	CAISESRARGSTNEKLFF	TGTGCCATCAGTGAGTCGAGGGCCCGTGGATCAACTAATGAAAAACTGTTTTTT
-	TRBV6-6	TRBJ2-3	CASSYSLTRTDTQYF	TGTGCCAGCAGTTACTCGTTGACTCGCACAGATACGCAGTATTTT
TRBD2	TRBV2	TRBJ2-7	CASRTSGGVIYEQYF	TGTGCCAGCAGGACTAGCGGGGGGGTAATTTACGAGCAGTACTTC
TRBD1	TRBV6-5	TRBJ2-1	CASSEGQGGYNEQFF	TGTGCCAGCAGCGAGGGACAGGGGGGTTACAATGAGCAGTTCTTC
-	TRBV18	TRBJ2-5	CASSSLGETQYF	TGTGCCAGCTCCTCCCTGGGAGAGACCCAGTACTTC
TRBD1	TRBV2	TRBJ2-3	CASSSDRGPDTQYF	TGTGCCAGCAGTAGCGACAGGGGGCCTGATACGCAGTATTTT
-	TRBV7-9	TRBJ1-1	CASSQITVPPEAFF	TGTGCCAGCAGCCAGATTACAGTTCCCCCTGAAGCTTTCTTT
-	TRBV30	TRBJ1-1	CAWTQKGMDTEAFF	TGTGCCTGGACCCAAAAGGGTATGGACACTGAAGCTTTCTTT
-	TRBV6-5	TRBJ2-5	CASSYSNQGETQYF	TGTGCCAGCAGTTACTCGAACCAAGGGGAGACCCAGTACTTC
-	TRBV5-5	TRBJ1-2	CASSPDPQGTGYTF	TGTGCCAGCAGCCCGGATCCGCAGGGGACAGGCTACACCTTC
-	TRBV12-3/TRBV12-4	TRBJ1-2	CASSNNYGYTF	TGTGCCAGCTCGAACAACTATGGCTACACCTTC
TRBD1	TRBV28	TRBJ2-7	CASSQGQGGEQYF	TGTGCCAGCAGTCAAGGACAGGGCGGCGAGCAGTACTTC
-	TRBV6-5	TRBJ1-3	CASSNGQFYNTIYF	TGTGCCAGCAGTAACGGACAGTTTTATAACACCATATATTTT
-	TRBV28	TRBJ1-2	CASSLPTENYGYTF	TGTGCCAGCAGTTTACCGACCGAGAACTATGGCTACACCTTC
TRBD2	TRBV15	TRBJ2-7	CATSMERGLPYEQYF	TGTGCCACCAGCATGGAGCGGGGACTGCCCTACGAGCAGTACTTC
-	TRBV9	TRBJ2-1	CASSVDSYNEQFF	TGTGCCAGCAGCGTCGACAGCTACAATGAGCAGTTCTTC
-	TRBV7-2	TRBJ1-5	CASSPPGNNQPQHF	TGTGCCAGCAGCCCTCCGGGGAACAATCAGCCCCAGCATTTT
TRBD1	TRBV6-5	TRBJ2-7	CASERDSLGEQYF	TGTGCCAGTGAACGGGACAGCCTAGGGGAGCAGTACTTC
TRBD1	TRBV4-1	TRBJ1-3	CASSHGQGTRSGNTIYF	TGCGCCAGCAGCCACGGACAGGGAACGAGGTCTGGAAACACCATATATTTT
TRBD2	TRBV11-2	TRBJ2-1	CASSNLGRGSGGANEQFF	TGTGCCAGCAGCAACCTTGGGCGAGGGAGCGGGGGGGCCAATGAGCAGTTCTTC
-	TRBV28	TRBJ1-4	CASSPTAGTVNEKLFF	TGTGCCAGCAGCCCTACTGCCGGGACCGTGAATGAAAAACTGTTTTTT
TRBD1	TRBV27	TRBJ1-1	CASTPTVQGPRHTEAFF	TGTGCCAGCACCCCCACTGTACAGGGGCCCCGACACACTGAAGCTTTCTTT
-	TRBV28	TRBJ1-5	CASRRLRTAAQPQHF	TGTGCCAGCAGGAGGTTAAGGACCGCGGCTCAGCCCCAGCATTTT
-	TRBV6-2/TRBV6-3	TRBJ2-7	CASSLKGQGYEQYF	TGTGCCAGCAGTTTGAAGGGGCAGGGATACGAGCAGTACTTC
-	TRBV6-5	TRBJ1-1	CASRATGNTEAFF	TGTGCCAGCAGGGCGACAGGGAACACTGAAGCTTTCTTT
-	TRBV18	TRBJ2-7	CASSPPQSGALRHEQYF	TGTGCCAGCTCACCACCGCAATCGGGAGCCCTTAGGCACGAGCAGTACTTC